This T cell receptor beta chain stems from a study of blood T cell repertoires in COVID-19. Study information: Donors in the United States, Italy and Spain gave samples during acute or convalescent COVID-19.

Individuals aged about 18 to 100 years were recruited from about two dozen US areas. Each recovered donor of Cohort 3 presented with two negative PCRs, clearance, or symptom resolution. Looked up from germline, CDR1 is MDHEN and CDR2 is SYDVKM. Trimming stripped 8 bases from V and 6 bases from J, with 14 bases between. This CDR3 has 14 amino acids. As processed by the authors: Using reference gene primer amplification, nucleated cell counts were estimated. Generated by immunoSEQ multiplex PCR, the TCRdb table keeps only in-frame clones and is missing some. From that table come the V and J calls and clone size; the DNA was used to work out D and trimming. This table has 150,000 to 200,000 clones, about 89% appearing once.

The sequence came from a woman aged 18-35 years who had recovered from COVID-19. The J gene is TRBJ1-6, the V gene TRBV28; D is possibly TRBD1 (5 bases). Sequenced material: PBMCs or T cells enriched from blood (not recorded which). CDR3 nucleotide sequence: TGTGCCAGCCTACCGGGGGGGAGTAATTCACCCCTCCACTTT. This translates into CASLPGGSNSPLHF.